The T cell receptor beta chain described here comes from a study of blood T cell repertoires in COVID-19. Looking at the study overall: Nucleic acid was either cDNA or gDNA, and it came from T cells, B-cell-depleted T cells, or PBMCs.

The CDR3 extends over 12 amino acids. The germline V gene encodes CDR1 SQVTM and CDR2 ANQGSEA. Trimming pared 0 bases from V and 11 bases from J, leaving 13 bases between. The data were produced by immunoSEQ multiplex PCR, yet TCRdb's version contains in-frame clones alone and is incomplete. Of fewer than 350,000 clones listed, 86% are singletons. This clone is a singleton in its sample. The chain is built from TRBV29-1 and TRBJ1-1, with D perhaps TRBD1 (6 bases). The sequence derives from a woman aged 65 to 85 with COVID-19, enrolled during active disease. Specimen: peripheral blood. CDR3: CSVEDAAGVAFF. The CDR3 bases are TGCAGCGTTGAAGATGCTGCAGGGGTGGCTTTCTTT.